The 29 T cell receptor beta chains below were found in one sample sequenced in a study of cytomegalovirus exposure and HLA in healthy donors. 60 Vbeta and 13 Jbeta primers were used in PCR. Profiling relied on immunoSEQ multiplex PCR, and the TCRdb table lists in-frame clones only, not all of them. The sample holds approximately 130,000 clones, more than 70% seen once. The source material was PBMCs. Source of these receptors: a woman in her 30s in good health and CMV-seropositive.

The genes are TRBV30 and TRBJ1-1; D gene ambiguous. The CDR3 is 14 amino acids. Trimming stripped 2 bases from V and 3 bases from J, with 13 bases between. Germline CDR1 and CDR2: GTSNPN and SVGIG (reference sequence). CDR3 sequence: CAWSFRNSYTEAFF. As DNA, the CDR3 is TGTGCCTGGAGTTTCCGAAACTCTTACACTGAAGCTTTCTTT.

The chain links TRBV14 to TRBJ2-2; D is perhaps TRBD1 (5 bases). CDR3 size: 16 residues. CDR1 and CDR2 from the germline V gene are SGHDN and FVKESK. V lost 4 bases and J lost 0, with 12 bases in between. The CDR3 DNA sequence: TGTGCCAGCAGCCCCAGACAGTTCGCGAACACCGGGGAGCTGTTTTTT. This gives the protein CASSPRQFANTGELFF.

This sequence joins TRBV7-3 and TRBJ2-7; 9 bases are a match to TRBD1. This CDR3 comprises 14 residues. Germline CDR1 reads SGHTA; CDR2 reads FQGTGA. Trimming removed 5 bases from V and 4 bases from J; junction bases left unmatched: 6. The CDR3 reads CASSQTGGGYEQYF. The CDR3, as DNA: TGTGCCAGCAGCCAAACAGGGGGCGGATACGAGCAGTACTTC. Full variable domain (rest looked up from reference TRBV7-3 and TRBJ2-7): GAGVSQTPSNKVTEKGKYVELRCDPISGHTALYWYRQSLGQGPEFLIYFQGTGAADDSGLPNDRFFAVRPEGSVSTLKIQRTERGDSAVYLCASSQTGGGYEQYFGPGTRLTVT.

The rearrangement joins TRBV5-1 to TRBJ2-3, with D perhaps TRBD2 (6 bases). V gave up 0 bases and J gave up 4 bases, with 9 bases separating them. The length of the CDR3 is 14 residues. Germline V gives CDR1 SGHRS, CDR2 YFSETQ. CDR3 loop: CASSLAGLSDTQYF. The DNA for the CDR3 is TGCGCCAGCAGCTTGGCGGGACTCTCAGATACGCAGTATTTT.

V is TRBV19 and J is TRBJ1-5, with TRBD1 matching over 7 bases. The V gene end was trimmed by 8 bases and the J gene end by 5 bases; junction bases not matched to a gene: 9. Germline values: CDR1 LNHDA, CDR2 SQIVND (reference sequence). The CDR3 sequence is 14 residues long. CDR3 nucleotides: TGTGCCAGTTGCCCCGGGACAGCTTATCAGCCCCAGCATTTT. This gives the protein CASCPGTAYQPQHF. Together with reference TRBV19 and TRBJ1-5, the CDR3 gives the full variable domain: DGGITQSPKYLFRKEGQNVTLSCEQNLNHDAMYWYRQDPGQGLRLIYYSQIVNDFQKGDIAEGYSVSREKKESFPLTVTSAQKNPTAFYLCASCPGTAYQPQHFGDGTRLSIL.

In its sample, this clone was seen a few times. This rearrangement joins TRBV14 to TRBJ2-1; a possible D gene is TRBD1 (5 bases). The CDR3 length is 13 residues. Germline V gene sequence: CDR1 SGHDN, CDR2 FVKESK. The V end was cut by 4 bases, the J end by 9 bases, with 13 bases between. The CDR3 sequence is CASSLSRGGEQFF. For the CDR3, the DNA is TGTGCCAGCAGCCTTAGTAGGGGCGGTGAGCAGTTCTTC.

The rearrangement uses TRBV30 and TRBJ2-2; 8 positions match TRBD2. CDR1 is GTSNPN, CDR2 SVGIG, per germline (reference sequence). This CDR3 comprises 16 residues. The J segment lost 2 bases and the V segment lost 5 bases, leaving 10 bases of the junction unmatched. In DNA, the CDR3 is TGTGCCTGGTCTCCACTGACTAGCGCCAACACCGGGGAGCTGTTTTTT. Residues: CAWSPLTSANTGELFF.

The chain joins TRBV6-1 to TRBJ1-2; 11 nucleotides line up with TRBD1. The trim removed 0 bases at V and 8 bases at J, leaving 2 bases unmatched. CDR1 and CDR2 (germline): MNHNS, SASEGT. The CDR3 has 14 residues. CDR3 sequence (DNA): TGTGCCAGCAGTGAAGCCCGGGACAGGGGGGGCTACACCTTC. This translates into CASSEARDRGGYTF.

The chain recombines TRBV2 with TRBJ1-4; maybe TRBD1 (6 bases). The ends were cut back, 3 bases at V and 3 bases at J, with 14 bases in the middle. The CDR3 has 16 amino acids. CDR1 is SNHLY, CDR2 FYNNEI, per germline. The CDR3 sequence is CASSDPVQGANEKLFF. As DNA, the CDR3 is TGTGCCAGCAGTGATCCTGTACAGGGAGCTAATGAAAAACTGTTTTTT.

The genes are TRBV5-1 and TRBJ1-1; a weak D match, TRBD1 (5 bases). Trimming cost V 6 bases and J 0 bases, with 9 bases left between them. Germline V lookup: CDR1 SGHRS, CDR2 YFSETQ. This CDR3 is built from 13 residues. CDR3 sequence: CASTRDLNTEAFF. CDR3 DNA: TGCGCCAGCACCAGGGATCTGAACACTGAAGCTTTCTTT.

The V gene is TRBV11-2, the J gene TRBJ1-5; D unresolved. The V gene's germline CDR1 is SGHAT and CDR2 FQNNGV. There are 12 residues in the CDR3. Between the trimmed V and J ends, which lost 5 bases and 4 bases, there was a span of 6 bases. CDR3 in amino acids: CASSAQNQPQHF. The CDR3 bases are TGTGCCAGCAGCGCCCAGAATCAGCCCCAGCATTTT.

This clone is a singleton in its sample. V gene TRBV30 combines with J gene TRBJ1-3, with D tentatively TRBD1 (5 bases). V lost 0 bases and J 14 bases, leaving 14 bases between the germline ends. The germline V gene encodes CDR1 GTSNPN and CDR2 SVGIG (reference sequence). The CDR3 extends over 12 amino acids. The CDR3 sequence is CAWSVLTARVYF. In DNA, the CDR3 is TGTGCCTGGAGTGTCCTGACAGCCAGGGTATATTTT.

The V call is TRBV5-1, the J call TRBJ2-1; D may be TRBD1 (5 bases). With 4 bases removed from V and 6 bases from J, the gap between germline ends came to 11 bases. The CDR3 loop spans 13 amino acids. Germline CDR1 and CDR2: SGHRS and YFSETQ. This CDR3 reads CASSPPQGNEQFF. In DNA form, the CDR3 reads TGCGCCAGCAGCCCCCCCCAGGGCAATGAGCAGTTCTTC.

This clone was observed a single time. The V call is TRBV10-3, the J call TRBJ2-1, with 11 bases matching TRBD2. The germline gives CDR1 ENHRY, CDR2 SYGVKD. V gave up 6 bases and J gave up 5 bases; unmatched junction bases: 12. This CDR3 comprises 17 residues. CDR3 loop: CAISQSPGLAVNNEQFF. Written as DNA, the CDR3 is TGTGCCATCAGCCAAAGCCCGGGACTAGCGGTTAACAATGAGCAGTTCTTC.

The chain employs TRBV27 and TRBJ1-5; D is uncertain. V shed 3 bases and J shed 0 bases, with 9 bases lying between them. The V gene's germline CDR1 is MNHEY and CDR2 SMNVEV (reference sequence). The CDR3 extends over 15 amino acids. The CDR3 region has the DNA TGTGCCAGCAGTTTTGCAGGATATAGCAATCAGCCCCAGCATTTT. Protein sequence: CASSFAGYSNQPQHF.

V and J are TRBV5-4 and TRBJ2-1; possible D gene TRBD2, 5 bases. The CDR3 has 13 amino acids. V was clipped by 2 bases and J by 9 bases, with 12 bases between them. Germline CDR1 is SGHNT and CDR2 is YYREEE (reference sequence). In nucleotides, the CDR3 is TGTGCCAGCAGCTTCCCGGGAACGGGTGAGCAGTTCTTC. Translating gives CASSFPGTGEQFF.

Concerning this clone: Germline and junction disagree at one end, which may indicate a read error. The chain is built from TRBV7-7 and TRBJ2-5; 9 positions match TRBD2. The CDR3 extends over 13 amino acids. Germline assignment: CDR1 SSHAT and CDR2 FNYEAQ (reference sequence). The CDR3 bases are TGTGCTAGCACTAAAGCGGGAGGAGAGACCCAGTACTTC. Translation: CASTKAGGETQYF.

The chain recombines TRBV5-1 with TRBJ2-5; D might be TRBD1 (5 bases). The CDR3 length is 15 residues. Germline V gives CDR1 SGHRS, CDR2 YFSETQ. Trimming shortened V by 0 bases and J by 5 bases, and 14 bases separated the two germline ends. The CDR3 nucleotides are TGCGCCAGCAGCTTGGGACTTCAGGGAAGCGAGACCCAGTACTTC. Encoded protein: CASSLGLQGSETQYF.

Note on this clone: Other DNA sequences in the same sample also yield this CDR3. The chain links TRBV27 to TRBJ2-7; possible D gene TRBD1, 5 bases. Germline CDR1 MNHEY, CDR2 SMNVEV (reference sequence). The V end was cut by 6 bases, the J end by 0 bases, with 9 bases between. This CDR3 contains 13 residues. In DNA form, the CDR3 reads TGTGCCAGCAGACTCGACAGCTCCTACGAGCAGTACTTC. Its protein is CASRLDSSYEQYF.

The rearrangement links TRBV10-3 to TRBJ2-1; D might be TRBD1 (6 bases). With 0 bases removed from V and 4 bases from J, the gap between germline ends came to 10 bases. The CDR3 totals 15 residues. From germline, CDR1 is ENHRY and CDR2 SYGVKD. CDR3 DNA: TGTGCCATCAGTGAGTCAGGGCAGGGGTACAATGAGCAGTTCTTC. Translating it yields CAISESGQGYNEQFF.

Written as DNA, the CDR3 is TGCGCCAGCAGCACCCAAAGTGCGAGCTCCTACAATGAGCAGTTCTTC. Translation: CASSTQSASSYNEQFF. This sequence joins TRBV5-1 and TRBJ2-1; D uncertain. V lost 4 bases to trimming and J lost 0 bases, with 14 bases between them. The CDR3 contains 16 residues. CDR1 and CDR2 from the germline V gene are SGHRS and YFSETQ.

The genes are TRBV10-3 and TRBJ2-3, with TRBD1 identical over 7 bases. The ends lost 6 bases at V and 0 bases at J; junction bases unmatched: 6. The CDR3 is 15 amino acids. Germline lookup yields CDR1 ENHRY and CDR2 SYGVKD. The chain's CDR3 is CAISRDSFSTDTQYF. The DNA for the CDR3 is TGTGCCATCAGCCGGGACAGCTTCAGCACAGATACGCAGTATTTT.

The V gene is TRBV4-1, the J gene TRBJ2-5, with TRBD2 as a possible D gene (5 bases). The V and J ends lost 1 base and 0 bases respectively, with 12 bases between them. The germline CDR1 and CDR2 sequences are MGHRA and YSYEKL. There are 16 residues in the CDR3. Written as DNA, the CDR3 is TGCGCCAGCAGCCAAGGAGGAGGACGGAACCAAGAGACCCAGTACTTC. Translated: CASSQGGGRNQETQYF.

The CDR3 coding sequence is TGTGCCAGTACCTCGACAGGTTGGGGGACAGATACGCAGTATTTT. It yields the protein CASTSTGWGTDTQYF. V is TRBV19 and J is TRBJ2-3, with TRBD1 as a possible D gene (6 bases). The CDR3 is made up of 15 amino acids. The germline CDR1 and CDR2 sequences are LNHDA and SQIVND (reference sequence). Trimming removed 7 bases from V and 3 bases from J, with 17 bases in between.

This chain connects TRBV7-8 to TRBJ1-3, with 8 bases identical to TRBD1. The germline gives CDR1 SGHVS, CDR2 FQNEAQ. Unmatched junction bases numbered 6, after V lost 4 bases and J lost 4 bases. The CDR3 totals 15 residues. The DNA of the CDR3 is TGTGCCAGCAGCTCTCAGGGGGCGCACGGAAACACCATATATTTT. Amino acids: CASSSQGAHGNTIYF. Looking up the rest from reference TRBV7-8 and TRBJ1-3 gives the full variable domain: GAGVSQSPRYKVAKRGQDVALRCDPISGHVSLFWYQQALGQGPEFLTYFQNEAQLDKSGLPSDRFFAERPEGSVSTLKIQRTQQEDSAVYLCASSSQGAHGNTIYFGEGSWLTVV.

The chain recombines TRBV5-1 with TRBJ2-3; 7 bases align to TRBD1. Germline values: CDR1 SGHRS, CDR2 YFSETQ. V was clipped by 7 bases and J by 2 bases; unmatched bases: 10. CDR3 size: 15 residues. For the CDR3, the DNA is TGCGCCAGCGGGCCGACAGGGATGATCACAGATACGCAGTATTTT. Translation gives CASGPTGMITDTQYF.

The CDR3 nucleotides read TGTGCCAGCAGTTTAGTGGCTAGCGGGACTCAAGAGACCCAGTACTTC. Protein: CASSLVASGTQETQYF. The chain recombines TRBV27 with TRBJ2-5; 9 bases map to TRBD2. J lost 2 bases, V lost 2 bases, and 6 bases had no gene match. Per germline, CDR1 MNHEY and CDR2 SMNVEV (reference sequence). There are 16 residues in the CDR3.

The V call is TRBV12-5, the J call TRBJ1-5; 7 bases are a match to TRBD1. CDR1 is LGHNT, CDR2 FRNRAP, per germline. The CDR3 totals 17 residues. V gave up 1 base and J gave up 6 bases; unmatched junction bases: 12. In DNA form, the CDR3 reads TGTGCTAGTGGTTTGGACAGGGTAAGGGCAGGGGGTCAGCCCCAGCATTTT. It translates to CASGLDRVRAGGQPQHF.

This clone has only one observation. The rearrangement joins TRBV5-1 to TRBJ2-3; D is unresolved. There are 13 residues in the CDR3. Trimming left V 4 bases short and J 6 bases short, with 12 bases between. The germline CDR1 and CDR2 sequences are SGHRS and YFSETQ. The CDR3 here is CASSPEMDDTQYF. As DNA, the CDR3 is TGCGCCAGCAGCCCGGAGATGGATGATACGCAGTATTTT.